This TCR beta chain stems from a study of T cell repertoires in cytomegalovirus infection. Study-level information: Indications came from public TCR beta signatures; they pointed to CMV infection and to a matching HLA type. Study-wide points: HLA-C-restricted CMV clonotypes gave the most frequent clonotype in two of eight donors. Public TCR beta family frequency separated CMV-and-HLA carriers, including in an independent cohort.

TCRdb re-called the reads through MiXCR, storing one row per CDR3 protein. The table includes around 740,000 distinct CDR3 sequences, less than 40% detected once. As regards this clonotype: Its antigen is unknown.

The TCR originated in a human donor in good health (CMV status not recorded). Some clones in this sample may be carry-over from other donors' samples. The sample comprised PBMCs.

Written as DNA, the CDR3 is TGTGCCAGCAGCTTAGTTTTTCCCACAGGGTCGGACACTGAAGCTTTCTTT. Amino acid sequence: CASSLVFPTGSDTEAFF. This sequence joins TRBV11-2 and TRBJ1-1; a possible D gene is TRBD1 (6 bases). The CDR3 covers 17 residues. The ends were cut back, 1 base at V and 3 bases at J, with 18 bases in the middle. CDR1 is SGHAT, CDR2 FQNNGV, per germline.